A selection of T cell receptor beta chains follows, all from one sample in a study of blood T cells in healthy people across ages. TCRdb re-called the 5' RACE reads through MiXCR, storing one row per CDR3 protein. The sample contains some 930,000 distinct CDR3 sequences, about 29% of which appear only once. This same sample was also part of a study on T cells of mothers and their children.

Sample: blood. The receptors originated from a woman aged 40 to 50 in good health. The CDR3 runs from the conserved cysteine through the conserved F or W. The D gene is left open where the match is weak. Clone size appears in some rows only: once, few, many, or a class for an expanded clone.

V gene	J gene	clone size	D gene	CDR3 DNA	CDR3 protein
TRBV5-1	TRBJ2-5	-	-	TGCGCCAGCAGCTTGGCGTTAGTGGAGACCCAGTACTTC	CASSLALVETQYF
TRBV27	TRBJ2-3	-	TRBD2	TGTGCCAGCAGTTTACTCCACGCGGGGGGCCGACTCAGCACAGATACGCAGTATTTT	CASSLLHAGGRLSTDTQYF
TRBV5-5	TRBJ2-1	few	TRBD1	TGTGCCAGCAGCTGGGGGACAGGCAGCAATGAGCAGTTCTTC	CASSWGTGSNEQFF
TRBV9	TRBJ1-6	few	-	TGTGCCAGCAGCAGAGTGTCAAGTAATTCACCCCTCCACTTT	CASSRVSSNSPLHF
TRBV18	TRBJ1-5	few	-	TGTGCCAGCTCACCACAGGGCGGGAAAGGCAATCAGCCCCAGCATTTT	CASSPQGGKGNQPQHF
TRBV11-2	TRBJ2-3	many	TRBD1	TGTGCCAGCAGCAAGACAGGGAGATTGTCAGATACGCAGTATTTT	CASSKTGRLSDTQYF
TRBV29-1	TRBJ2-1	-	-	TGCAGCGTTGAAGTTTGGGCTAGCAGGTACAATGAGCAGTTCTTC	CSVEVWASRYNEQFF
TRBV12-3/TRBV12-4	TRBJ1-6	few	-	TGTGCCAGCAGTTTAGAATGGGGAGCGTTTTCACCCCTCCACTTT	CASSLEWGAFSPLHF
TRBV24-1	TRBJ2-1	many	TRBD1	TGTGCCACCAGTGTTGGGACAGGGTTTGGACGCAATGAGCAGTTCTTC	CATSVGTGFGRNEQFF
TRBV7-2	TRBJ1-5	-	-	TGTGCCAGCAGCTTAGGGGGATCAGTGGATCAGCCCCAGCATTTT	CASSLGGSVDQPQHF
TRBV7-6	TRBJ1-5	-	-	TGTGCCTCCACGAAGGGGGGGGAAAATCAGCCCCAGCATTTT	CASTKGGENQPQHF
TRBV20-1	TRBJ2-2	once	-	TGCAGTGCTAGAGTGGGAGGCGCGAACACCGGGGAGCTGTTTTTT	CSARVGGANTGELFF
TRBV29-1	TRBJ2-2	few	TRBD1	TGCAGCGTCGGACAGGGGACCGCTTACACCGGGGAGCTGTTTTTT	CSVGQGTAYTGELFF
TRBV6-6	TRBJ1-2	-	-	TGTGCCACGGAACGGGCTATTAACTATGGCTACACCTTC	CATERAINYGYTF
TRBV7-2	TRBJ2-7	many	TRBD1	TGTGCCAGCAGCCCAGTGGGGGACAGGGCCCTCGAGCAGTACTTC	CASSPVGDRALEQYF
TRBV5-6	TRBJ2-1	many	TRBD2	TGTGCCAGCAGCTTGTGGGCGGGGGTCCCCGACAGCTCCTACAATGAGCAGTTCTTC	CASSLWAGVPDSSYNEQFF
TRBV7-9	TRBJ2-3	few	-	TGTGCCAGCAGCTTAGACGGCACGGACACAGATACGCAGTATTTT	CASSLDGTDTDTQYF
TRBV6-2/TRBV6-3	TRBJ2-1	few	TRBD1	TGTGCCAGCAGTTACGGGACAGGGATCTACAATGAGCAGTTCTTC	CASSYGTGIYNEQFF
TRBV5-1	TRBJ2-3	many	-	TGCGCCAGCAGCTCCCAAGTGGGGGTGAGCACAGATACGCAGTATTTT	CASSSQVGVSTDTQYF
TRBV12-3/TRBV12-4	TRBJ1-2	-	-	TGTGCCAGCAGTTTTCTGGGACGTGCGGCCGGCTACACCTTC	CASSFLGRAAGYTF
TRBV12-3/TRBV12-4	TRBJ2-3	few	TRBD1	TGTGCCAGCAGACCCGACAGGGCCCTCTACACAGATACGCAGTATTTT	CASRPDRALYTDTQYF
TRBV4-3	TRBJ2-1	many	-	TGCGCCAGCAGCCATTCTCAGGGATCCTACAATGAGCAGTTCTTC	CASSHSQGSYNEQFF
TRBV13	TRBJ2-7	many	TRBD1	TGTGCCAGCAGCCGAGGGGACAGGGGGTCCTACGAGCAGTACTTC	CASSRGDRGSYEQYF
TRBV5-1	TRBJ1-1	once	-	TGCGCCAGCAGCTTGGGTGTAGATATGAACACTGAAGCTTTCTTT	CASSLGVDMNTEAFF
TRBV30	TRBJ2-7	-	-	TGTGCCTGGAGTTGGGGACAAACCTACGAGCAGTACTTC	CAWSWGQTYEQYF
TRBV6-6	TRBJ1-1	-	TRBD1	TGTGCCAGCAGTTACTCGACAGGGAGGTGGAACACTGAAGCTTTCTTT	CASSYSTGRWNTEAFF
TRBV9	TRBJ1-2	-	TRBD1	TGTGCCAGCAGCGGACCGTTGACAGGGGGCGGCTATGGCTACACCTTC	CASSGPLTGGGYGYTF
TRBV3-1	TRBJ2-5	few	-	TGTGCCAGCAGCCGAGCGCCCCAAGGGACCCAGTACTTC	CASSRAPQGTQYF
TRBV5-8	TRBJ1-1	few	-	TGTGCCAGCAGCTTGGGGCCCTCAGGGGCCCGCACTGAAGCTTTCTTT	CASSLGPSGARTEAFF
TRBV5-5	TRBJ2-3	-	TRBD2	TGTGCCAGCAGCAAATTAGCGGGCGGAAACACAGATACGCAGTATTTT	CASSKLAGGNTDTQYF
TRBV10-3	TRBJ2-3	-	-	TGTGCCATCAGTGAGTCGATGGTTCTAATCACAGATACGCAGTATTTT	CAISESMVLITDTQYF
TRBV12-5	TRBJ2-1	-	TRBD2	TGTGCTAGTGGTTTGGTACTGACTAGCGGACACAATGAGCAGTTCTTC	CASGLVLTSGHNEQFF
TRBV12-3/TRBV12-4	TRBJ2-4	few	TRBD1	TGTGCCAGCAGTTTTGCGGGACAGGAATCTGGAGCCAAAAACATTCAGTACTTC	CASSFAGQESGAKNIQYF
TRBV7-2	TRBJ2-1	-	-	TGTGCCAGCAGCCAAGGAGGAGGAGCGGCGGTATACAATGAGCAGTTCTTC	CASSQGGGAAVYNEQFF
TRBV18	TRBJ2-1	many	TRBD2	TGTGCCAGCTCACCCCGGACTAGCGGGAGCTCCTACAATGAGCAGTTCTTC	CASSPRTSGSSYNEQFF
TRBV7-3	TRBJ2-2	-	-	TGTGCCAGCAGGAGGGAAGCCGGGGAGCTGTTTTTT	CASRREAGELFF
TRBV30	TRBJ2-2	few	-	TGTGCCTGGAGTGTCGGACTCGCGAACACCGGGGAGCTGTTTTTT	CAWSVGLANTGELFF
TRBV2	TRBJ1-1	-	-	TGTGCCAGCAGGCTAGATTGGCTTCCTGAAGCTTTCTTT	CASRLDWLPEAFF
TRBV10-3	TRBJ2-7	-	-	TGTGCCATCAGTGAGTCGGGATGGCCAATAAGGAATGAGCAGTACTTC	CAISESGWPIRNEQYF
TRBV5-1	TRBJ2-5	many	TRBD1	TGCGCCAGCAGCCTGGGGACAGCGTACCAAGAGACCCAGTACTTC	CASSLGTAYQETQYF
TRBV6-5	TRBJ2-3	-	-	TGTGCCAGCAGTTACTCTGCCGAGGGGCGTTATACGCAGTATTTT	CASSYSAEGRYTQYF
TRBV27	TRBJ2-7	-	-	TGTGCCAGCAGTTTAGGCGGGGCTATGTTTTACGAGCAGTACTTC	CASSLGGAMFYEQYF
TRBV29-1	TRBJ1-2	many	-	TGCAGCGTCCTAACGGGAGGGGACGGCTATGGCTACACCTTC	CSVLTGGDGYGYTF
TRBV3-1	TRBJ2-1	-	TRBD2	TGTGCCAGCAGCCTTGGGACTAGCGGGGTCTATGAGCAGTTCTTC	CASSLGTSGVYEQFF
TRBV7-9	TRBJ1-1	few	-	TGTGCCAGCAGCCCACCCGTGGGGGGCTTGAACACTGAAGCTTTCTTT	CASSPPVGGLNTEAFF
TRBV20-1	TRBJ1-1	few	TRBD1	TGCAGTGCTACCCAGGGGGACACTGAAGCTTTCTTT	CSATQGDTEAFF
TRBV2	TRBJ2-1	-	-	TGTGCCAGCAAAAGGAAGAACGGTAGTTACAATGAGCAGTTCTTC	CASKRKNGSYNEQFF
TRBV20-1	TRBJ2-3	many	TRBD2	TGCAGTGCTCTCCCCCGCGGGGGGGCCCGGACAGATACGCAGTATTTT	CSALPRGGARTDTQYF
TRBV6-6	TRBJ2-5	few	-	TGTGCCAGCAGTCAAGAGCGGACCCAGTACTTC	CASSQERTQYF
TRBV20-1	TRBJ1-4	-	TRBD1	TGCAGTGCTAGCGACCCTCGGGACAGTCGTGGTGAAAAACGGTTTTTT	CSASDPRDSRGEKRFF
TRBV6-2/TRBV6-3	TRBJ2-5	-	-	TGTGCCAGCAGTTACTCCGGGGATTGGGGGACCCAGTACTTC	CASSYSGDWGTQYF
TRBV7-2	TRBJ2-1	-	TRBD1	TGTGCCAGCAGTCCGGGACAGGGCCGACCCGGATCTTACAATGAGCAGTTCTTC	CASSPGQGRPGSYNEQFF
TRBV14	TRBJ1-2	-	-	TGTGCCAGCAGCCAACCAGGGAACGGAATCTATGGCTACACCTTC	CASSQPGNGIYGYTF
TRBV4-1	TRBJ2-5	medium-sized	TRBD2	TGCGCCAGCAGCCAAGCAGAGCGGGGTTGGGAGACCCAGTACTTC	CASSQAERGWETQYF
TRBV2	TRBJ1-6	-	TRBD1	TGTGCCAGCAGCGAAGGACAGGGCAGTTCACCCCTCCACTTT	CASSEGQGSSPLHF